Listed here is a single TCR beta chain. Its ends do not fully match the called genes, so a read error is possible. This specimen comes from a study of blood T cell repertoires in COVID-19. Looking at the study overall: Samples representing acute and convalescent COVID-19 were sourced from the United States, Italy and Spain. The cDNA or gDNA used as material had been derived from T cells, B-cell-depleted T cells, or PBMCs.

The Seattle patients joined while their infection was active and were tracked longitudinally afterward. CDR1 and CDR2 (germline): LNHDA, SQIVND (reference sequence). The CDR3 length is 14 residues. Measured with immunoSEQ multiplex PCR; TCRdb has only the in-frame clones, and not every one. The sample carries 140,000 to 150,000 clones, 80% to 85% recorded once. The genes are TRBV19 and TRBJ2-7, with 7 positions matching TRBD2. The sequence was collected from a man aged 30-40 years with COVID-19, enrolled during active disease. The sequenced material came from peripheral blood. The CDR3 here is CASQRGGASHEQYF. In DNA, the CDR3 is TGTGCCAGTCAAAGGGGAGGGGCCTCCCACGAGCAGTACTTC.